This entry lists 9 T cell receptor beta chains sequenced from one sample in a study of T cell repertoires in cytomegalovirus infection. TCRdb re-analysed the reads in MiXCR, keeping a single row per CDR3 protein. The profile shows approximately 630,000 distinct CDR3 sequences, roughly 26% of them singletons. Sequenced: CD8+ T cells from PBMCs. These TCRs come from a human donor in good health (CMV status not recorded). Some clones in this sample may be carry-over from other donors' samples.

This clonotype was seen ten or more times. This chain links TRBV6-1 with TRBJ2-3; tentative D call: TRBD1 (5 bases). The CDR3 contains 16 residues. V shed 4 bases and J shed 2 bases, with 16 bases lying between them. Germline-derived CDR1 and CDR2 are MNHNS and SASEGT. CDR3 sequence (DNA): TGTGCCAGCAGTGCATCGGGCCGGACATACACAGATACGCAGTATTTT. Residues: CASSASGRTYTDTQYF.

With respect to this clonotype: One end of the junction varies from germline; a read error may be responsible. V is TRBV20-1 and J is TRBJ2-4, with D perhaps matching TRBD1 (6 bases). In germline, CDR1 is DFQATT, CDR2 SNEGSKA (reference sequence). The CDR3 consists of 15 residues. The CDR3 is CSARPRGLGANIRYF. The CDR3 nucleotides read TGCAGTGCTAGGCCCAGGGGCCTTGGGGCAAACATTCGGTACTTC.

The V and J genes are TRBV29-1 and TRBJ1-2; 7 bases line up with TRBD1. CDR3 length: 11 residues. With 4 bases clipped from V and 7 bases from J, the junction kept 3 bases outside the gene matches. Germline lookup yields CDR1 SQVTM and CDR2 ANQGSEA. For the CDR3, the DNA is TGCAGCGTTGCCAGGGGGACTGGCTACACCTTC. Protein sequence: CSVARGTGYTF.

The chain joins TRBV6-2 or TRBV6-3 to TRBJ2-7; TRBD2 matches 11 bases. V trimming: 2 bases; J trimming: 2 bases; junction bases outside the gene matches: 5. Germline lookup yields CDR1 MNHEY and CDR2 SVGEGT. This CDR3 is 16 amino acids long. CDR3 nucleotide sequence: TGTGCCAGCAGTTACGGGCTAGCGGGGGGCCCCTACGAGCAGTACGTC. This codes for CASSYGLAGGPYEQYV.

This clonotype was detected many times. This chain links TRBV7-2 with TRBJ2-1, with a tentative D call TRBD2 (5 bases). CDR1 SGHTA and CDR2 FQGNSA come from the germline V gene. The CDR3 has 11 amino acids. V lost 2 bases, J lost 10 bases, and 6 bases lay in between. The CDR3 bases are TGTGCCAGCAGCTTATCGGGGGAGCAGTTCTTC. Translation: CASSLSGEQFF.

The chain has TRBV6-2 or TRBV6-3 and TRBJ1-2; D is uncertain. Germline CDR1 and CDR2: MNHEY and SVGEGT. The germline V and J ends were trimmed by 2 bases and 8 bases, with 3 bases remaining between them. This CDR3 contains 10 residues. CDR3 nucleotide sequence: TGTGCCAGCAGTTACCCAGGCTACACCTTC. This sequence encodes CASSYPGYTF.

This chain joins TRBV2 and TRBJ2-3, with a possible D match to TRBD2 (6 bases). The length of the CDR3 is 17 residues. CDR1 and CDR2 (germline): SNHLY, FYNNEI. Deletions cut 9 bases from V and 0 bases from J, with 22 bases between. CDR3 sequence reads: CARTGEEEGRSTDTQYF. The DNA for the CDR3 is TGTGCCAGAACAGGAGAAGAGGAGGGTAGGAGCACAGATACGCAGTATTTT.

This clonotype was observed a few times. The V call is TRBV15, the J call TRBJ2-7; 7 nucleotides match TRBD2. This CDR3 region has 16 residues. Germline trimming cut 5 bases from V and 0 bases from J; bases unmatched to any gene: 10. Germline CDR1 reads LNHNV; CDR2 reads YYDKDF (reference sequence). In DNA, the CDR3 is TGTGCCACCAGCCTCCCCAACGAGCGGGGCTCCTACGAGCAGTACTTC. It specifies CATSLPNERGSYEQYF.

The chain uses TRBV25-1 and TRBJ2-1, with D perhaps being TRBD1 or TRBD2 (5 bases each). Looked up from germline, CDR1 is MGHDK and CDR2 is SYGVNS. With 3 bases removed from V and 6 bases from J, the gap between germline ends came to 24 bases. CDR3 length: 18 amino acids. DNA of the CDR3: TGTGCCAGCAGTGAGAAGCAACCGGGGCCTGATAACCGCAATGAGCAGTTCTTC. Protein sequence: CASSEKQPGPDNRNEQFF. Filled out from reference TRBV25-1 and TRBJ2-1, the complete variable domain reads EADIYQTPRYLVIGTGKKITLECSQTMGHDKMYWYQQDPGMELHLIHYSYGVNSTEKGDLSSESTVSRIRTEHFPLTLESARPSHTSQYLCASSEKQPGPDNRNEQFFGPGTRLTVL.